The T cell receptor beta chain under discussion was sequenced for a study of cytomegalovirus exposure and HLA in healthy donors. Regarding the study as a whole: A later analysis linked a missense variant in DCLRE1C to the trimming of TCR beta V and J genes.

The CDR3 length is 15 residues. V was cut by 1 base and J by 5 bases, with 10 bases left in between. Germline V gene sequence: CDR1 SGHKS, CDR2 YYEKEE (reference sequence). 13 Jbeta primers and 60 Vbeta primers were used for the PCR. TCRdb's table, derived via immunoSEQ multiplex PCR, lists solely in-frame clones and lacks some. The sample includes under 150,000 clones, 70% to 80% of them seen just once. With respect to this clone: Its antigen is currently unknown.

V gene TRBV5-5 combines with J gene TRBJ1-6; D uncertain. The sequenced material came from PBMCs. This clonotype was sampled from a female donor in good health and CMV-seronegative. CDR3 sequence: CASSLREIDNSPLHF. DNA for the CDR3: TGTGCCAGCAGCTTGAGGGAGATTGATAATTCACCCCTCCACTTT.